These 15 T cell receptor beta chains came from one sample sequenced in a study. TCRdb analysed the reads with MiXCR anew, one entry per CDR3 protein. Of approximately 3,500 distinct CDR3 sequences listed, roughly a tenth are singletons. Sequenced input: CD4+ T cells from synovial fluid. The origin of the receptors is a human donor with rheumatoid arthritis.

In this sample, this clonotype is medium-sized (0.01 to 0.1%). This chain joins TRBV20-1 and TRBJ2-5, with D perhaps TRBD2 (6 bases). The germline V gene has CDR1 DFQATT and CDR2 SNEGSKA (reference sequence). The CDR3 has 14 residues. V was trimmed by 3 bases and J by 3 bases, leaving 14 bases between them. In DNA form, the CDR3 reads TGCAGTGCTAGTCGGGGGAGCAGGGAAGAGACCCAGTACTTC. Translated, it gives CSASRGSREETQYF.

The chain joins TRBV6-5 to TRBJ1-1, with TRBD1 identical over 9 bases. The germline V gene has CDR1 MNHEY and CDR2 SVGAGI. Trimming at V came to 5 bases and at J to 7 bases, leaving 11 bases not matched to a gene. CDR3 length: 15 amino acids. The CDR3 nucleotides read TGTGCCAGCAGTGTTCAACAGGGGGCGTTAAATGAAGCTTTCTTT. Its translation is CASSVQQGALNEAFF.

By its share, this clonotype is medium-sized. The J gene is TRBJ1-1, the V gene TRBV4-2; no clear D gene. There are 16 residues in the CDR3. Trimming pared 1 base from V and 5 bases from J, leaving 17 bases between. Germline CDR1 LGHNA, CDR2 YNFKEQ. The CDR3 is CASSQVRTIGGTEAFF. The CDR3 nucleotides read TGTGCCAGCAGCCAAGTAAGGACTATTGGTGGGACTGAAGCTTTCTTT.

In its sample, this clonotype is medium-sized. The junction shows a germline mismatch at one end, possibly a read error. The chain employs TRBV6-1 and TRBJ1-5; 10 positions match TRBD1. CDR1 is MNHNS and CDR2 is SASEGT in the germline V gene. This CDR3 comprises 13 residues. CDR3 protein: CASSEREDRGRYF. Written as DNA, the CDR3 is TGTGCCAGCAGTGAGAGGGAAGACAGGGGGCGATATTTT.

There are a few counts of this clonotype. The chain carries TRBV7-2 and TRBJ1-1; possible D gene TRBD1, 5 bases. Germline CDR1 is SGHTA and CDR2 is FQGNSA. The germline V and J ends were trimmed by 4 bases and 0 bases, with 15 bases remaining between them. The CDR3 sequence is 16 residues long. The CDR3 nucleotides are TGTGCCAGCAGCTCAGGGACGGGAGCAATGAACACTGAAGCTTTCTTT. Translation: CASSSGTGAMNTEAFF.

This chain links TRBV7-2 with TRBJ2-7; 8 positions agree with TRBD2. Trimming at V came to 5 bases and at J to 7 bases, leaving 13 bases not matched to a gene. Looked up from germline, CDR1 is SGHTA and CDR2 is FQGNSA. This CDR3 spans 15 amino acids. This CDR3 reads CASSGEGLARREQYF. In DNA, the CDR3 is TGTGCCAGCAGCGGAGAAGGACTAGCAAGGCGGGAGCAGTACTTC.

This clonotype is classed as medium-sized (0.01 to 0.1%). The rearrangement joins TRBV7-2 to TRBJ1-5; D uncertain. Trimming shortened V by 7 bases and J by 4 bases, and 14 bases separated the two germline ends. Germline values: CDR1 SGHTA, CDR2 FQGNSA. The CDR3 extends over 14 amino acids. CDR3 sequence: CASTIAGGNQPQHF. DNA for the CDR3: TGTGCCAGCACCATTGCAGGAGGAAATCAGCCCCAGCATTTT.

J is TRBJ1-2 and V is TRBV12-3 or TRBV12-4; D unresolved. V was pared by 7 bases and J by 0 bases, with 6 bases between. The CDR3 contains 12 residues. This chain's CDR3 is CASKGANYGYTF. The CDR3 bases are TGTGCCAGCAAAGGAGCTAACTATGGCTACACCTTC.

This clonotype was counted many times. The CDR3 region has the DNA TGCGCCAGCAGCTTGGTACTAGCGGGAGCTAACAACATTCAGTACTTC. Amino acids: CASSLVLAGANNIQYF. This chain uses TRBV5-1 with TRBJ2-4; 11 nucleotides line up with TRBD2. Germline loops: CDR1 SGHRS, CDR2 YFSETQ. The CDR3 is 16 residues long. The junction had 6 bases not matched to a gene; V was cut back by 0 bases and J by 7 bases.

This clonotype occurred a few times. The gene calls are TRBV3-1 and TRBJ2-1; 11 bases map to TRBD2. This CDR3 contains 18 residues. Germline trimming cut 5 bases from V and 0 bases from J; bases unmatched to any gene: 9. Germline assignment: CDR1 LGHDT and CDR2 YNNKEL (reference sequence). The CDR3 sequence: CASSFGTSGKFSYNEQFF. DNA for the CDR3: TGTGCCAGCAGCTTCGGGACTAGCGGAAAATTCTCCTACAATGAGCAGTTCTTC.

Only a few counts were recorded for this clonotype. The rearrangement joins TRBV7-3 to TRBJ2-3; a possible D gene is TRBD2 (7 bases). The V end lost 5 bases, the J end lost 3 bases, and 21 bases lay between the germline ends. Germline V gene sequence: CDR1 SGHTA, CDR2 FQGTGA. The CDR3 has 17 amino acids. The CDR3 DNA reads as TGTGCCAGCAGCCCCATATTGGGGGCAGCGGGAACAGATACGCAGTATTTT. It encodes CASSPILGAAGTDTQYF.

This chain connects TRBV5-1 to TRBJ2-3; 7 nucleotides align to TRBD2. Germline V gene lookup returns CDR1 SGHRS and CDR2 YFSETQ. The V gene end was trimmed by 4 bases and the J gene end by 5 bases; junction bases not matched to a gene: 16. The CDR3 has 17 residues. The DNA of the CDR3 is TGCGCCAGCAGCGCTGGATCGACTAGCTCGTGGGAAGATACGCAGTATTTT. Translating it yields CASSAGSTSSWEDTQYF.

Judged by abundance, this clonotype is medium-sized. The V call is TRBV7-9, the J call TRBJ1-1; possibly TRBD1 for D (5 bases). V was trimmed by 5 bases and J by 4 bases, leaving 14 bases between them. The germline gives CDR1 SEHNR, CDR2 FQNEAQ (reference sequence). There are 14 residues in the CDR3. Here the CDR3 DNA reads TGTGCCAGCAGCCATTTCTCCGGGGGCACTGAAGCTTTCTTT. It codes for CASSHFSGGTEAFF.

In this sample, this clonotype is medium-sized (0.01 to 0.1%). The V and J genes are TRBV6-1 and TRBJ2-1; the D is unclear. This CDR3 is 12 amino acids long. Deletions cut 6 bases from V and 8 bases from J, with 11 bases between. Germline V gene data show CDR1 as MNHNS and CDR2 as SASEGT. CDR3 nucleotide sequence: TGTGCCAGCAGCCGCCTGGCGCATGAGCAGTTCTTC. The encoded protein is CASSRLAHEQFF.

This clonotype is termed medium-sized. The chain carries TRBV20-1 and TRBJ2-5; the D gene is possibly TRBD2 (6 bases). With 5 bases removed from V and 1 base from J, the gap between germline ends came to 20 bases. Germline values: CDR1 DFQATT, CDR2 SNEGSKA (reference sequence). This CDR3 region has 16 residues. Written as DNA, the CDR3 is TGCAGTGCTGAACCTCAATCTGGTAGCGGCCAAGAGACCCAGTACTTC. It codes for CSAEPQSGSGQETQYF.